A selection of T cell receptor beta chains follows, all from one sample in a study of intratumoral heterogeneity in liver cancer. Produced via immunoSEQ multiplex PCR; TCRdb's table is partial and in-frame only. The data hold 20,000 to 25,000 clones, with 73% observed a single time. The starting material was tumor-adjacent normal tissue, obtained before any cancer treatment. These receptors all come from a woman between 70 and 85 years old with hepatocellular carcinoma. Both conserved end residues are part of each CDR3. D genes are given only for firm matches. Part of the rows lack a size; the others show once, few, many or a class for expanded clones.

clone_size d_call j_call v_call cdr3_nt cdr3_aa
- - TRBJ1-5 TRBV7-2 TGTGCCAGCAGCCCGGGACACCGGACTAATCAGCCCCAGCATTTT CASSPGHRTNQPQHF
- TRBD1 TRBJ1-6 TRBV30 TGTGCCTGGACCCCGACAGGGTTAATGAATTCACCCCTCCACTTT CAWTPTGLMNSPLHF
- - TRBJ2-7 TRBV7-2 TGTGCCAGCAGCTTAGACAAATGGACGGGAGAGCAGTACTTC CASSLDKWTGEQYF
- - TRBJ1-4 TRBV27 TGTGCCAGCAGTTTAGGGGGGTTGGGAATAAATGAAAAACTGTTTTTT CASSLGGLGINEKLFF
few - TRBJ1-5 TRBV27 TGTGCCAGTTCCTACCAGGCAAATCAGCCCCAGCATTTT CASSYQANQPQHF
few - TRBJ1-2 TRBV28 TGTGCCAGCAGTTTATGGCCGGACTCTAACTATGGCTACACCTTC CASSLWPDSNYGYTF
few - TRBJ2-5 TRBV5-1 TGCGCCAGCAGAAACGGGCCAAATGAGGCAGAGACCCAGTACTTC CASRNGPNEAETQYF
- TRBD1 TRBJ2-2 TRBV4-1 TGCGCCAGCAGCCCGAGGACAGGGCGAGACACCGGGGAGCTGTTTTTT CASSPRTGRDTGELFF
- TRBD1 TRBJ2-7 TRBV24-1 TGTGCCACCAGTGAAACCGGGACAGGGGGCGAGCAGTACTTC CATSETGTGGEQYF
- - TRBJ2-7 TRBV28 TGTGCCAGCAGCCCGGGAGGGCAGGGGGCGCGTAGCTCCTACGAGCAGTACTTC CASSPGGQGARSSYEQYF
- - TRBJ2-6 TRBV19 TGTGCCAGTAGTATTGGCAGGGCTGAAGCTGGGGCCAACGTCCTGACTTTC CASSIGRAEAGANVLTF
few TRBD1 TRBJ2-3 TRBV5-1 TGCGCCAGCAGTCAGATCACAGGGGGCACAGATACGCAGTATTTT CASSQITGGTDTQYF
once - TRBJ1-2 TRBV15 TGTGCCACCAGCAGCGGCGTGGGCGGGAACTATGGCTACACCTTC CATSSGVGGNYGYTF
- - TRBJ2-3 TRBV28 TGTGCCAGCAGTTCCATCGGGACCCGAGGGCAAGATACGCAGTATTTT CASSSIGTRGQDTQYF
- - TRBJ1-6 TRBV10-3 TGTGCCATCAGTGATTTATATTCACCCCTCCACTTT CAISDLYSPLHF
- - TRBJ2-3 TRBV9 TGTGCCAGCAGCGTCCAGGCGGAGCTGAGAGATACGCAGTATTTT CASSVQAELRDTQYF
- - TRBJ1-5 TRBV5-1 TGCGCCAGCAGCCACGATCCCGGGGATCAGCCCCAGCATTTT CASSHDPGDQPQHF
- TRBD1 TRBJ1-5 TRBV5-7 TGTGCCAGCAGCTTAGACGACAGGGCTTCCCGAAATCAGCCCCAGCATTTT CASSLDDRASRNQPQHF
- TRBD1 TRBJ2-2 TRBV19 TGTGCCAGTAGTATAGACAGGGGGCTTGTCGGGGAGCTGTTTTTT CASSIDRGLVGELFF
- - TRBJ2-1 TRBV28 TGTGCCAGCAGTTCATTAGCGCCTAATGAGCAGTTCTTC CASSSLAPNEQFF
- - TRBJ1-2 TRBV10-3 TGTGCCATCAAGAGGAGGGGAGAGGGCTACACCTTC CAIKRRGEGYTF
- - TRBJ2-3 TRBV24-1 TGTGCCACCAGTGATCTCCAGTCGGGCTTCGATACGCAGTATTTT CATSDLQSGFDTQYF
few - TRBJ2-7 TRBV21-1 TGTGCCAGCACCCTTGGGGGGCGCGAGATTACTTACGAGCAGTACTTC CASTLGGREITYEQYF
- - TRBJ2-4 TRBV5-6 TGTGCCAGCAGCCTCAACACCCCCAAAAACATTCAGTACTTC CASSLNTPKNIQYF
- TRBD2 TRBJ2-1 TRBV7-3 TGTGCCAGCAGCAAAATCGGGCGGGAGGGACGTAATGAGCAGTTCTTC CASSKIGREGRNEQFF
- - TRBJ2-5 TRBV6-5 TGTGCCAGCAGTTACTGGCTCCCGAATCAGGGGGGGACCCAGTACTTC CASSYWLPNQGGTQYF
- - TRBJ1-2 TRBV6-5 TGTGCCAGCAGTTCAGGACGGCTTAACTATGGCTACACCTTC CASSSGRLNYGYTF
- TRBD1 TRBJ1-3 TRBV5-1 TGCGCCAGCAGCTTGCCAGGGGGCGGGGGAAACACCATATATTTT CASSLPGGGGNTIYF
- TRBD1 TRBJ1-5 TRBV6-5 TGTGCCAGCAGTTTGGACAGGGGAGGCAATCAGCCCCAGCATTTT CASSLDRGGNQPQHF
medium-sized TRBD1 TRBJ2-7 TRBV2 TGTGCCAGCAGGGCAGGGGGCGCGTACGAGCAGTACTTC CASRAGGAYEQYF
- TRBD2 TRBJ2-2 TRBV10-2 TGCGCCAGCACGGGGGGAAGGACCGGGGAGCTGTTTTTT CASTGGRTGELFF
few TRBD1 TRBJ1-5 TRBV6-5 TGTGCCAGCAGGCCGACAGGGGGTCAGCCCCAGCATTTT CASRPTGGQPQHF
- - TRBJ2-3 TRBV20-1 TGCAGTGTCGCGGGCACAGATACGCAGTATTTT CSVAGTDTQYF
- TRBD2 TRBJ2-5 TRBV6-2/TRBV6-3 TGTGCCAGCAGTTACGGGCCGGGGCGGGAGCCCCGGAGGCAAGAGACCCAGTACTTC CASSYGPGREPRRQETQYF
few TRBD2 TRBJ2-1 TRBV5-1 TGCGCCAGCAGCGGGGGGGATTCGGACAATGAGCAGTTCTTC CASSGGDSDNEQFF
- TRBD2 TRBJ2-5 TRBV5-1 TGCGCCAGCAGCTCAGCGGGAGCTGTGGAGACCCAGTACTTC CASSSAGAVETQYF
- - TRBJ2-1 TRBV5-1 TGCGCCAGCAGCTTGGGGTACGGCGACAATGAGCAGTTCTTC CASSLGYGDNEQFF